This TCR beta chain was recorded in a study of regulatory T cells in long-lasting Graves disease. According to the study, TCR beta libraries were built with iRepertoire HTBI primers and CDR3-region Arm-PCR. Using its own MiXCR run on the multiplex PCR reads, TCRdb lists one record per CDR3 protein. The sample lists around 300,000 distinct CDR3 sequences; approximately 20% were seen once. Time point denoted: persistent/refractory GD, antithyroid drugs over 5 years with positive TRAb. Generation of the TCR library employed RNA extracted from PBMCs. Doctors identified Graves' disease using the American Thyroid Association guidelines. Trimming pared 3 bases from V and 4 bases from J, leaving 9 bases between. CDR3 length: 13 residues. Looked up from germline, CDR1 is SEHNR and CDR2 is FQNEAQ (reference sequence). This clonotype has just a few counts.

The material was peripheral blood mononuclear cells (PBMCs), obtained when the disease was refractory, from a patient treated with antithyroid drugs. This chain joins TRBV7-9 and TRBJ1-1, with a possible D match to TRBD1 (6 bases). The TCR was taken from a female donor with Graves disease. The CDR3 reads CASSFSGATEAFF. Written as DNA, the CDR3 is TGTGCCAGCAGCTTTTCAGGGGCCACTGAAGCTTTCTTT.